This T cell receptor (beta chain) was identified during a study of CD8+ T cells in alopecia areata. Findings and limits, study-wide: Especially in alopecia totalis/universalis, lesional scalp showed greater clonality than normal scalp did. Tofacitinib significantly reduced both scalp clonality and expanded CD8+ clones among the top 100.

Documented treatment: oral pan-JAK inhibitor, 5-10 mg twice daily. Obtained from alopecia areata patients were lesional scalp punch biopsies along with peripheral blood. PBMCs yielded sorted CD4+ and CD8+ T cells. Remarks on this clone: Its antigen is currently unknown.

CDR3 length: 14 amino acids. Germline lookup yields CDR1 MNHNS and CDR2 SASEGT. The germline V and J ends were trimmed by 7 bases and 1 base, with 13 bases remaining between them. RNA, once extracted, was reverse transcribed into cDNA for use as the sequencing template. Only in-frame clones appear in the TCRdb table, and some are missing; sequencing was by immunoSEQ multiplex PCR. Of approximately 220,000 clones listed, more than 30% are singletons. This TCR derives from a human donor with alopecia areata. The sequenced sample was CD4+ T cells sorted from blood, obtained around week 31, from a patient treated with tofacitinib. The V gene is TRBV6-1, the J gene TRBJ1-1; D might be TRBD1 (6 bases). CDR3 loop: CASKDRNPNTEAFF. CDR3 bases: TGTGCCAGCAAAGACAGGAATCCGAACACTGAAGCTTTCTTT.